The 8 T cell receptor beta chains below were found in one sample sequenced in a study of cytomegalovirus exposure and HLA in healthy donors (dated by TCRdb to 2015 to 2018). Libraries came from the immunoSEQ multiplex PCR assay. For the multiplex PCR, a mixture combining 60 forward primers for TCR Vbeta segments and 13 reverse primers for TCR Jbeta segments was used. The table comes from immuneACCESS by way of TCRdb, which keeps in-frame sequences with V and J called. Part of the clones is missing from these tables; in studies checked, under half for an unresolved V gene and the rest for unknown reasons. This specimen's table enumerates about 52,000 clones. 9% to 15% of the sample is taken by the ten largest. Material: PBMCs. The receptors come from a woman aged 55-69 years in good health and CMV-seropositive.

This chain joins TRBV7-9 and TRBJ2-5; TRBD1 agrees at 11 bases. The CDR3 contains 16 residues. Germline V gene lookup returns CDR1 SEHNR and CDR2 FQNEAQ (reference sequence). The V segment lost 2 bases and the J segment 4 bases; nucleotides outside the gene matches: 6. CDR3 sequence reads: CASSLWLDRGLETQYF. The CDR3 nucleotides are TGTGCCAGCAGCTTATGGTTGGACAGGGGGCTAGAGACCCAGTACTTC.

The V call is TRBV29-1, the J call TRBJ2-7; TRBD2 agrees at 11 bases. Losses at the gene ends were 6 bases for V and 3 bases for J; bases not matched to a gene: 7. The CDR3 covers 14 residues. Germline V gene data show CDR1 as SQVTM and CDR2 as ANQGSEA. In DNA, the CDR3 is TGCAGCGTGAAACCGACTAGCGGGGTCTACGAGCAGTACTTC. It translates to CSVKPTSGVYEQYF.

The chain combines TRBV6-1 with TRBJ2-3; D gene ambiguous. Trimming took 7 bases from V and 5 from J, leaving 16 bases between them. Per the germline V gene, CDR1 is MNHNS and CDR2 is SASEGT. There are 14 residues in the CDR3. The CDR3 bases are TGTGCCAGCACCCCAGGCTCCCACCGAGATACGCAGTATTTT. Its translation is CASTPGSHRDTQYF.

The chain is built from TRBV16 and TRBJ1-2, with D maybe TRBD1 (5 bases). The ends were cut back, 4 bases at V and 7 bases at J, with 7 bases in the middle. The CDR3 is 11 amino acids. Germline lookup yields CDR1 KGHSY and CDR2 FQNENV. The CDR3 loop reads CASSRQGGYTF. CDR3 in DNA: TGTGCCAGCAGCCGTCAGGGTGGCTACACCTTC.

This chain uses TRBV5-6 with TRBJ1-3; tentative D call: TRBD1 (5 bases). Trimming took 4 bases from V and 3 from J, leaving 11 bases between them. There are 14 residues in the CDR3. The germline V gene has CDR1 SGHDT and CDR2 YYEEEE. The CDR3 reads CASSREGLGNTIYF. For the CDR3, the DNA is TGTGCCAGCAGCCGGGAGGGACTTGGAAACACCATATATTTT.

The genes are TRBV5-4 and TRBJ2-3; 11 bases map to TRBD2. Germline V lookup: CDR1 SGHNT, CDR2 YYREEE (reference sequence). V lost 4 bases and J lost 6; bases outside the gene matches: 10. This CDR3 spans 16 amino acids. The CDR3 DNA sequence: TGTGCCAGCAGCCTCCGGGGTAGCGGGGGGGCCGATACGCAGTATTTT. It encodes CASSLRGSGGADTQYF.

The chain employs TRBV9 and TRBJ2-2; TRBD1 matches 7 bases. This CDR3 region has 15 residues. J was trimmed by 4 bases and V by 3 bases; bases with no gene match: 6. The V gene's germline CDR1 is SGDLS and CDR2 YYNGEE. The CDR3 bases are TGTGCCAGCAGCGCCCGACAGGGCTCCACCGGGGAGCTGTTTTTT. This encodes CASSARQGSTGELFF.

The chain links TRBV29-1 to TRBJ2-5; D uncertain. The CDR3 is made up of 11 amino acids. V was trimmed by 4 bases and J by 2 bases, leaving 5 bases between them. Germline lookup yields CDR1 SQVTM and CDR2 ANQGSEA. For the CDR3, the DNA is TGCAGCGTTGGACAACAAGAGACCCAGTACTTC. Its translation: CSVGQQETQYF.